The T cell receptor (beta chain) described here comes from a study of blood T cell repertoires in COVID-19. Ages ranged from about 18 to 90 years, with residence in around 24 US areas. The method was immunoSEQ multiplex PCR; TCRdb's version includes in-frame clones alone and lacks a portion of them. The sample carries over 200,000 clones, 81% recorded once. V was clipped by 1 base and J by 9 bases; unmatched bases: 9. The CDR3 contains 15 residues. In germline, CDR1 is SGHTA, CDR2 FQGTGA. The sequence came from a woman in her 50s with acute COVID-19. J is TRBJ2-1 and V is TRBV7-3; 7 bases align to TRBD2. The sequencing input was PBMCs or T cells enriched from blood (not recorded which). CDR3 nucleotides: TGTGCCAGCAGCTTAAAACGGGCGGGAGCAGGTGAGCAGTTCTTC. This translates into CASSLKRAGAGEQFF.